These 20 T cell receptor beta chains share one sample of origin, sequenced in a study of blood T cell repertoires in COVID-19. The table came from immunoSEQ multiplex PCR; TCRdb's copy has only in-frame clones and leaves some out. The sample shows 200,000 to 300,000 clones, around four fifths of them seen only once. Sequenced sample: peripheral blood. These receptors came from a woman aged 55-69 years with active or convalescent COVID-19.

The sample holds one count of this clone. The J gene is TRBJ2-6, the V gene TRBV19, with D possibly being TRBD1 (6 bases). This CDR3 spans 15 amino acids. The V gene's germline CDR1 is LNHDA and CDR2 SQIVND (reference sequence). Trimming pared 10 bases from V and 0 bases from J, leaving 13 bases between. This CDR3 reads CATMDSPSGANVLTF. CDR3 DNA sequence: TGTGCCACCATGGACAGTCCCTCTGGGGCCAACGTCCTGACTTTC.

The V and J genes are TRBV27 and TRBJ2-7; D is possibly TRBD1 (6 bases). Germline V gives CDR1 MNHEY, CDR2 SMNVEV (reference sequence). This CDR3 has 15 residues. V was clipped by 6 bases and J by 0 bases, with 15 bases between them. The CDR3 region has the DNA TGTGCCAGCAGAGGAGGAGGACAGATCTCCTACGAGCAGTACTTC. Translating it yields CASRGGGQISYEQYF.

Note on this clone: A much larger clone lies one base from this, so it may be a read error. The CDR3 sequence: CASRLAGGYEQYF. The CDR3 DNA reads as TGTGCCAGCAGGCTAGCGGGAGGGTACGAGCAGTACTTC. The chain employs TRBV12-3 or TRBV12-4 and TRBJ2-7, with 12 nucleotides matching TRBD2. The CDR3 extends over 13 amino acids. J gave up 4 bases and V 6 bases, and 1 base lay outside the gene matches.

The V and J genes are TRBV10-3 and TRBJ2-5; 10 bases line up with TRBD1. Germline-derived CDR1 and CDR2 are ENHRY and SYGVKD. This CDR3 contains 15 residues. V shed 5 bases, J shed 5 bases, and the junction held 8 bases outside the gene matches. CDR3 loop: CAISSTAGQGETQYF. CDR3 DNA: TGTGCCATCAGTAGCACAGCGGGACAGGGGGAGACCCAGTACTTC.

The gene calls are TRBV12-5 and TRBJ2-5, with a tentative D call TRBD1 (5 bases). Trimming removed 3 bases at V and 5 bases at J, with 22 bases between. The V gene's germline CDR1 is LGHNT and CDR2 FRNRAP. The CDR3 runs to 17 residues. In DNA, the CDR3 is TGTGCTAGTGGTTTCTCTATGGCGCAGGGAAATGTTGAGACCCAGTACTTC. It is translated as CASGFSMAQGNVETQYF.

The rearrangement joins TRBV19 to TRBJ1-2; weak D call: TRBD1 (6 bases). The V gene lost 5 bases and the J gene lost 3 bases, with 13 bases spanning the gap. From germline, CDR1 is LNHDA and CDR2 SQIVND (reference sequence). The CDR3 length is 14 residues. This chain's CDR3 is CASSPQGRDYGYTF. The CDR3 region has the DNA TGTGCCAGTAGTCCCCAGGGGCGCGACTATGGCTACACCTTC.

This chain links TRBV11-1 with TRBJ1-2; D is unclear. CDR1 SGHAT and CDR2 FQDESV come from the germline V gene (reference sequence). CDR3 length: 14 amino acids. Trimming cost V 5 bases and J 2 bases, with 12 bases left between them. CDR3 bases: TGTGCCAGCAGCCCGCGAGGTGGGAACTATGGCTACACCTTC. Protein sequence: CASSPRGGNYGYTF.

The rearrangement links TRBV19 to TRBJ1-5; TRBD1 aligns across 12 bases. The junction had 8 bases not matched to a gene; V was cut back by 4 bases and J by 7 bases. The CDR3 consists of 16 residues. Germline lookup yields CDR1 LNHDA and CDR2 SQIVND (reference sequence). The CDR3 is CASSSDRGTGGQPQHF. CDR3 in DNA: TGTGCCAGTAGTAGCGACCGGGGGACAGGGGGCCAGCCCCAGCATTTT. The full variable domain, completed using reference TRBV19 and TRBJ1-5, is DGGITQSPKYLFRKEGQNVTLSCEQNLNHDAMYWYRQDPGQGLRLIYYSQIVNDFQKGDIAEGYSVSREKKESFPLTVTSAQKNPTAFYLCASSSDRGTGGQPQHFGDGTRLSIL.

V and J are TRBV6-1 and TRBJ2-7; no definite D call. The CDR3 totals 15 residues. The germline V gene encodes CDR1 MNHNS and CDR2 SASEGT. Trimming pared 3 bases from V and 2 bases from J, leaving 14 bases between. CDR3 protein: CASSESSSAPYEQYV. As DNA, the CDR3 is TGTGCCAGCAGTGAGAGTAGCTCGGCGCCCTACGAGCAGTACGTC.

This rearrangement joins TRBV19 to TRBJ2-5; 8 nucleotides match TRBD1. The CDR3 sequence is 15 residues long. Germline-derived CDR1 and CDR2 are LNHDA and SQIVND (reference sequence). With V trimmed by 7 bases and J by 5 bases, 12 bases remained unmatched. Here the CDR3 reads CASKDRGLAGETQYF. The CDR3 DNA sequence: TGTGCCAGTAAAGACAGGGGCCTCGCCGGGGAGACCCAGTACTTC.

This clone has only one observation. The rearrangement links TRBV5-5 to TRBJ2-4; 7 positions agree with TRBD1. The J segment lost 5 bases and the V segment lost 4 bases, leaving 3 bases of the junction unmatched. The CDR3 has 13 amino acids. Germline CDR1 SGHKS, CDR2 YYEKEE (reference sequence). The CDR3 nucleotides read TGTGCCAGCAGCGAGACAGGGCAAAACATTCAGTACTTC. Translation: CASSETGQNIQYF.

The chain recombines TRBV27 with TRBJ2-3; 14 bases agree with TRBD2. V gave up 4 bases and J gave up 5 bases; unmatched junction bases: 14. This CDR3 spans 19 amino acids. Germline V CDR1 and CDR2: MNHEY, SMNVEV (reference sequence). The CDR3: CASSSGTSGSSSWQDTQYF. The CDR3 DNA is TGTGCCAGCAGTTCCGGGACTAGCGGGAGTTCGAGTTGGCAAGATACGCAGTATTTT.

The rearrangement links TRBV9 to TRBJ2-1; unclear D gene. With 0 bases removed from V and 8 bases from J, the gap between germline ends came to 12 bases. Germline V gene sequence: CDR1 SGDLS, CDR2 YYNGEE. The CDR3 covers 14 residues. CDR3 sequence reads: CASSVAQASDEQFF. The CDR3 DNA reads TGTGCCAGCAGCGTAGCTCAGGCCTCGGATGAGCAGTTCTTC.

The chain carries TRBV3-1 (or the pseudogene TRBV3-2) and TRBJ2-5; D is possibly TRBD2 (6 bases). This CDR3 comprises 15 residues. V lost 6 bases to trimming and J lost 3 bases, with 17 bases between them. Germline assignment: CDR1 LGHDT and CDR2 YNNKEL (reference sequence). CDR3 region: CASRVQAGLEETQYF. The CDR3 nucleotides read TGTGCCAGCAGGGTCCAGGCGGGGTTAGAAGAGACCCAGTACTTC.

A few counts support this clone. The CDR3 DNA reads as TGTGCCAGCAGTGAAGGGAGGGGCAGCGACAATTCACCCCTCCACTTT. Its translation: CASSEGRGSDNSPLHF. This sequence joins TRBV2 and TRBJ1-6; D might be TRBD1 (5 bases). The CDR3 contains 16 residues. V lost 1 base and J 7 bases, leaving 14 bases between the germline ends. Germline-derived CDR1 and CDR2 are SNHLY and FYNNEI.

The chain has TRBV11-2 and TRBJ1-2; 8 nucleotides align to TRBD1. The germline V gene has CDR1 SGHAT and CDR2 FQNNGV. This CDR3 region has 13 residues. J lost 3 bases, V lost 3 bases, and 0 bases had no gene match. CDR3 coding DNA: TGTGCCAGCAGCTTGACAGGGGACTATGGCTACACCTTC. Protein: CASSLTGDYGYTF.

This chain links TRBV28 with TRBJ1-5, with 8 bases that match TRBD1. The germline V gene has CDR1 MDHEN and CDR2 SYDVKM. The CDR3 covers 14 residues. J was trimmed by 3 bases and V by 7 bases; bases with no gene match: 5. CDR3 sequence: CASTGTGFNQPQHF. The CDR3 nucleotides read TGTGCCAGCACAGGGACAGGCTTCAATCAGCCCCAGCATTTT.

The V call is TRBV3-1 (or the pseudogene TRBV3-2), the J call TRBJ1-1; D is possibly TRBD1 (6 bases). Trimming took off 5 bases at V and 7 bases at J, with 17 bases between the two ends. From germline, CDR1 is LGHDT and CDR2 YNNKEL (reference sequence). This CDR3 has 14 residues. The CDR3 region is CASSNREFQGEAFF. In DNA form, the CDR3 reads TGTGCCAGCAGCAACAGGGAGTTTCAGGGTGAAGCTTTCTTT.

The chain carries TRBV11-2 and TRBJ2-1, with TRBD2 matching over 14 bases. J was trimmed by 8 bases and V by 5 bases; bases with no gene match: 5. The CDR3 is made up of 15 amino acids. Germline CDR1 reads SGHAT; CDR2 reads FQNNGV. The CDR3 is CASSLRLAGGDEQFF. CDR3 sequence (DNA): TGTGCCAGCAGCCTTCGACTAGCGGGGGGGGATGAGCAGTTCTTC.

The chain is built from TRBV5-1 and TRBJ1-2, with 7 bases identical to TRBD1. The CDR3 length is 15 residues. The V gene end was trimmed by 0 bases and the J gene end by 4 bases; junction bases not matched to a gene: 6. The germline V gene encodes CDR1 SGHRS and CDR2 YFSETQ. The CDR3 DNA follows: TGCGCCAGCAGCTTGGACGGACAGGCGGCCTATGGCTACACCTTC. Protein product: CASSLDGQAAYGYTF.